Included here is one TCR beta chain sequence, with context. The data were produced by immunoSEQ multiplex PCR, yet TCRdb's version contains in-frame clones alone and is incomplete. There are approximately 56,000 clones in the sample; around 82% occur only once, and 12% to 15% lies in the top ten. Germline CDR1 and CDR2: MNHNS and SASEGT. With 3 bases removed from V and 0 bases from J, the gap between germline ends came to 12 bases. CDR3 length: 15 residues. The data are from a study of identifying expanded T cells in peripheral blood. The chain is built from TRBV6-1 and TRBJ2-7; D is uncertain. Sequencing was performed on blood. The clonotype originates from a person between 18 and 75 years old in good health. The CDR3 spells CASSEYGASSYEQYF. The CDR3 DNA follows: TGTGCCAGCAGTGAGTACGGAGCGAGCTCCTACGAGCAGTACTTC.